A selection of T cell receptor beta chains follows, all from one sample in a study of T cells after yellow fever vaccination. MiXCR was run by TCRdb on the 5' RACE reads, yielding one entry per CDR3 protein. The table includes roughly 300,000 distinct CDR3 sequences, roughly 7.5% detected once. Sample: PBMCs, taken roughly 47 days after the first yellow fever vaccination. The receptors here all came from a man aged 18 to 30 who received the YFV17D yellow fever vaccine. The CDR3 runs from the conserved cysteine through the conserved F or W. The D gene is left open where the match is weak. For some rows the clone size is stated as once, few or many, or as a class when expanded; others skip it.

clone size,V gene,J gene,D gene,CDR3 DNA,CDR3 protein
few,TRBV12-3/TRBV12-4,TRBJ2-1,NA,TGTGCCAGCGGACCTCCCAATGAGCAGTTCTTC,CASGPPNEQFF
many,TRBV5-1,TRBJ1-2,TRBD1,TGCGCCAGCAGCGGACAGGGGGACGGCTACACCTTC,CASSGQGDGYTF
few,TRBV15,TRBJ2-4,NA,TGTGCCACCAGCAGAGATCAGAACATTCAGTACTTC,CATSRDQNIQYF
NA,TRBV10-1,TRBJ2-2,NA,TGCGCCAGCAGTGACAGGCTGCTAAACACCGGGGAGCTGTTTTTT,CASSDRLLNTGELFF
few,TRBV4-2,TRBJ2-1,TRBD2,TGTGCCAGCGGCGTCGAGCGGGGGCCCTCCTTAAGCTCCTACAATGAGCAGTTCTTC,CASGVERGPSLSSYNEQFF
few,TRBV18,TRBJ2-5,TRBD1,TGTGCCAGCTCACGATCCCCCGGGACAGGGGAAGAGACCCAGTACTTC,CASSRSPGTGEETQYF
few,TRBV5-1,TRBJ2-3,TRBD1,TGCGCCAGCCGCACCGCCACAGGGGCGGCTAGCACAGATACGCAGTATTTT,CASRTATGAASTDTQYF
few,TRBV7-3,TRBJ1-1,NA,TGTGCCAGCAGCTTATTTGTGAACACTGAAGCTTTCTTT,CASSLFVNTEAFF
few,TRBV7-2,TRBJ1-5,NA,TGTGCCAGCAGCTTAGCTGATGGGACAAATCAGCCCCAGCATTTT,CASSLADGTNQPQHF
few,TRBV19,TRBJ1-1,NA,TGTGCCAGTAGCTCCAGGTTGAACACTGAAGCTTTCTTT,CASSSRLNTEAFF
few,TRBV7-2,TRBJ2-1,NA,TGTGCCAGCAGCCATCCCAGGGTGGAGGGTTCCTACAATGAGCAGTTCTTC,CASSHPRVEGSYNEQFF
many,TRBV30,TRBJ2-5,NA,TGTGCCTGGAGTGTCCCGGGGGCGACGACCCAGTACTTC,CAWSVPGATTQYF
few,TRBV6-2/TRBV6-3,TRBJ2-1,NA,TGTGCCAGCAAGGGCAGACAAAATGAGCAGTTCTTC,CASKGRQNEQFF
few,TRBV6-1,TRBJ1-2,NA,TGTGCCAGCGGACACAAACTAAGGAGGGTCTATGGCTACACCTTC,CASGHKLRRVYGYTF
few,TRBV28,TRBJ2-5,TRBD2,TGTGCCAGCAGTCCCGTACGGGGGGGCAGAGAGACCCAGTACTTC,CASSPVRGGRETQYF
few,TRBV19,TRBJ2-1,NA,TGTGCCAGTAACCCGAGCTCCTACAATGAGCAGTTCTTC,CASNPSSYNEQFF
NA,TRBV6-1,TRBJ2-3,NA,TGTGCCAGCAGTGAAAGAAGTATAGATACGCAGTATTTT,CASSERSIDTQYF
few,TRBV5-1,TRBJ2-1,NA,TGCGCCAGCAGCTTGGCACAGGGTGCGGGTGAGCAGTTCTTC,CASSLAQGAGEQFF
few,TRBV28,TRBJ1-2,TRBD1,TGTGCCAGCAGTGTCGGTACGACAGGGAAAGGCTACACCTTC,CASSVGTTGKGYTF
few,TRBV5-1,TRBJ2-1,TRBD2,TGCGCCAGCAGCTCTAGCGGGGGGGCCCCCAATGAGCAGTTCTTC,CASSSSGGAPNEQFF
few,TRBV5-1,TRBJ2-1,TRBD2,TGCGCCAGCAGCTTGTTCTCTAGCGGGTACTCCTACAATGAGCAGTTCTTC,CASSLFSSGYSYNEQFF
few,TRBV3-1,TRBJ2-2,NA,TGTGCCAGCACCCCCTCGCGGAGGGTTGTCGGGGAGCTGTTTTTT,CASTPSRRVVGELFF
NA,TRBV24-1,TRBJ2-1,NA,TGTGCCACCAGCAGGGAATTATACAATGAGCAGTTCTTC,CATSRELYNEQFF
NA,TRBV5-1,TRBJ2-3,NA,TGCGCCAGCAGCTTGGTATCCAGCACAGATACGCAGTATTTT,CASSLVSSTDTQYF
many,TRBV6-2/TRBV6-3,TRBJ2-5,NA,TGTGCCAGCAGTCTCGCCGCCGGGACACAAGAGACCCAGTACTTC,CASSLAAGTQETQYF
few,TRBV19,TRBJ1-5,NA,TGTGCCAGTAGTATGGTTGGCAGGGCTTATCAGCCCCAGCATTTT,CASSMVGRAYQPQHF
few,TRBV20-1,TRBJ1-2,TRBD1,TGCAGTATTTGGGACAGGGCTCACTATGGCTACACCTTC,CSIWDRAHYGYTF
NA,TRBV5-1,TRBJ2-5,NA,TGCGCCAGCAGCCCCCGAATGGGGGAGACCCAGTACTTC,CASSPRMGETQYF
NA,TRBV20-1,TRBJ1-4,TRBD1,TGCAGTGCTTATGGACAGGGACCAGAAAAACTGTTTTTT,CSAYGQGPEKLFF
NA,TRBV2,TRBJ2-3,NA,TGTACCAGTCCGCAGGACGCTAGCACAGATACGCAGTATTTT,CTSPQDASTDTQYF
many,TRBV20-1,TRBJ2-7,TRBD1,TGCAGTGCAAAGGGTTTGGGGGACAGGGGGGACGAGCAGTACTTC,CSAKGLGDRGDEQYF
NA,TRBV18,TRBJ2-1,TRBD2,TGTGCCAGCTCACCGCCCTTAGCGGGGGGGCACAATGAGCAGTTCTTC,CASSPPLAGGHNEQFF
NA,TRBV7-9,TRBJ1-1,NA,TGTGCCAGCAGCTCATATCTTGGGGGGAACACTGAAGCTTTCTTT,CASSSYLGGNTEAFF
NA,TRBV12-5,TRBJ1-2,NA,TGTGCTACAATCCCGGGACCGGTTTATGGCTACACCTTC,CATIPGPVYGYTF
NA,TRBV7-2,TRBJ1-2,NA,TGTGCCAGCCCCTCCCCAATGGGTAATGGCTACACCTTC,CASPSPMGNGYTF
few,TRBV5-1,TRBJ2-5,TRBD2,TGCGCCAGCAGCTTGGCCCGAGGGACTAGCGGGGGGCAAGAGACCCAGTACTTC,CASSLARGTSGGQETQYF
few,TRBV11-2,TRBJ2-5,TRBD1,TGTGCCAGCAGCTTAGAAGCAGGGGGCAGGACCCAGTACTTC,CASSLEAGGRTQYF
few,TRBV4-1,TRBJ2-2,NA,TGCGCCAGCAGAGAGGGCTCAGGCGGGGAGCTGTTTTTT,CASREGSGGELFF
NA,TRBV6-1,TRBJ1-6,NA,TGTGCCAGCACCAACCCCTACCTCCCGGGGTCACCCCTCCACTTT,CASTNPYLPGSPLHF
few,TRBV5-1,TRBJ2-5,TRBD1,TGCGCCAGCAGCTTGGAAGGGACAGGGCAAGAGACCCAGTACTTC,CASSLEGTGQETQYF
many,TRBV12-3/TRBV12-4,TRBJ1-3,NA,TGTGCCAGCAGTCCGGACTCTGGAAACACCATATATTTT,CASSPDSGNTIYF
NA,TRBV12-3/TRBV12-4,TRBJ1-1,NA,TGTGCCAGCAGACCCGGTCGGGTGAACACTGAAGCTTTCTTT,CASRPGRVNTEAFF
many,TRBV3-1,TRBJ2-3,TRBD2,TGTGCCAGCAGTCACTCCGGGACTAGCGGCACAGATACGCAGTATTTT,CASSHSGTSGTDTQYF
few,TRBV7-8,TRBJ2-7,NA,TGTGCCAGCAGCTTAGCGTCCGGCCCTGGGAACGAGCAGTACTTC,CASSLASGPGNEQYF
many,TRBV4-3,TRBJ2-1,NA,TGCGCCAGCAGCCCGGGACAATCTCTGCACAATGAGCAGTTCTTC,CASSPGQSLHNEQFF
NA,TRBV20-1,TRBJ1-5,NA,TGCAGTGCCCTACAGGGAGGCAGCAATCAGCCCCAGCATTTT,CSALQGGSNQPQHF
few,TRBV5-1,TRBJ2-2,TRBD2,TGCGCCAGCAGATTAGCGGGGGTGTCCACCGGGGAGCTGTTTTTT,CASRLAGVSTGELFF
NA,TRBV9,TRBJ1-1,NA,TGTGCCAGCACAGGCAGGGGAAACACTGAAGCTTTCTTT,CASTGRGNTEAFF
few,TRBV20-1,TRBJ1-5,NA,TGCAGTGCTAGAGATGGCCAGGGCAAAGATCAGCCCCAGCATTTT,CSARDGQGKDQPQHF
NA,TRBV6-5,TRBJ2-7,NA,TGTGCCAGCAGTTGGACGCCGGGGTTGTACTACGAGCAGTACTTC,CASSWTPGLYYEQYF
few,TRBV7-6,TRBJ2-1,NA,TGTGCCAGCAGCTCTTGGGACACACAGCGGGATGAGCAGTTCTTC,CASSSWDTQRDEQFF
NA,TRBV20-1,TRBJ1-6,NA,TGCAGTGCTAGTCGCTCCAGCGAAAATTCACCCCTCCACTTT,CSASRSSENSPLHF
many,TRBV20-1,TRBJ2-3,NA,TGCAGTGCTAGAGATGGAAGGGCAGATACGCAGTATTTT,CSARDGRADTQYF
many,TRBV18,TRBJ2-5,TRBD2,TGTGCCAGCTCACCGGCGGGGGGGCAAGAGACCCAGTACTTC,CASSPAGGQETQYF
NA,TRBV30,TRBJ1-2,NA,TGTGCCTGGAGTGCCCCCCCGAGGGACTATGGCTACACCTTC,CAWSAPPRDYGYTF
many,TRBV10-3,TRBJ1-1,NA,TGTGCCATCAGTCCCCGGGGAGGCACTGAAGCTTTCTTT,CAISPRGGTEAFF
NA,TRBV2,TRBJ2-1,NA,TGTGCCCCGGGCGGTAACACCTCATACAATGAGCAGTTCTTC,CAPGGNTSYNEQFF
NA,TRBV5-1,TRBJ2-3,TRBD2,TGCGCCAGCAGCTTGGTAGCGGGGGACTTCACAGATACGCAGTATTTT,CASSLVAGDFTDTQYF
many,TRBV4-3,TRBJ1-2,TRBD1,TGCGCCAGCAGCCAATCCACAGGGGGCGCTAACTATGGCTACACCTTC,CASSQSTGGANYGYTF
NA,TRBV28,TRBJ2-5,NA,TGTGCCAGCAGTTTTCAGGGTGCGGGGCAAGAGACCCAGTACTTC,CASSFQGAGQETQYF